One sample yielded the 18 T cell receptor beta chains listed below, sequenced in a study of PD-L1 blockade in urothelial cancer. Data came from immunoSEQ multiplex PCR; TCRdb stores just in-frame clones and leaves some out. The sample has more than 30,000 clones, around 83% seen once. The sample consisted of PBMCs, taken around atezolizumab (anti-PD-L1) treatment. All receptors derive from a man aged 55 to 70 with urothelial cancer.

The chain uses TRBV30 and TRBJ2-6; D unclear. The CDR3 runs to 12 residues. Trimming shortened V by 2 bases and J by 4 bases, and 3 bases separated the two germline ends. Germline CDR1 and CDR2: GTSNPN and SVGIG (reference sequence). CDR3 sequence reads: CAWSLGANVLTF. In nucleotides, the CDR3 is TGTGCCTGGAGTCTAGGGGCCAACGTCCTGACTTTC.

The gene calls are TRBV28 and TRBJ1-5, with 7 bases fitting TRBD1. J gave up 3 bases and V 5 bases, and 4 bases lay outside the gene matches. The CDR3 length is 14 residues. Germline V lookup: CDR1 MDHEN, CDR2 SYDVKM. In DNA form, the CDR3 reads TGTGCCAGCAGTCGGGACAGTACCAATCAGCCCCAGCATTTT. Its protein is CASSRDSTNQPQHF.

This rearrangement joins TRBV12-5 to TRBJ2-7, with D perhaps TRBD2 (5 bases). Trimming took 1 base from V and 7 from J, leaving 20 bases between them. In germline, CDR1 is LGHNT, CDR2 FRNRAP. The length of the CDR3 is 16 residues. The DNA of the CDR3 is TGTGCTAGTGGTTTGGACAATGGAGCACTAGTCTCAGAGCAGTACTTC. This gives the protein CASGLDNGALVSEQYF.

J is TRBJ2-7 and V is TRBV5-4; 7 bases are a match to TRBD1. CDR3 length: 13 amino acids. CDR1 and CDR2 from the germline V gene are SGHNT and YYREEE (reference sequence). V lost 3 bases, J lost 7 bases, and 7 bases stayed unmatched. CDR3: CASSWTGLSEQYF. The DNA of the CDR3 is TGTGCCAGCAGCTGGACAGGACTTAGTGAGCAGTACTTC.

CDR3 sequence: CAWSVRDRQNEAFF. CDR3 in DNA: TGTGCCTGGAGTGTACGGGATAGGCAAAATGAAGCTTTCTTT. This sequence joins TRBV30 and TRBJ1-1; D gene uncertain. The CDR3 has 14 residues. Germline V gene lookup returns CDR1 GTSNPN and CDR2 SVGIG (reference sequence). Trimming stripped 0 bases from V and 7 bases from J, with 15 bases between. The full variable domain, in which reference TRBV30 and TRBJ1-1 provide the parts outside the CDR3, is SQTIHQWPATLVQPVGSPLSLECTVEGTSNPNLYWYRQAAGRGLQLLFYSVGIGQISSEVPQNLSASRPQDRQFILSSKKLLLSDSGFYLCAWSVRDRQNEAFFGQGTRLTVV.

This chain connects TRBV14 to TRBJ2-5; tentatively, D is TRBD1 (5 bases). Germline CDR1 is SGHDN and CDR2 is FVKESK. V lost 0 bases to trimming and J lost 4 bases, with 18 bases between them. The CDR3 loop spans 17 amino acids. This CDR3 reads CASSQELFSGLIETQYF. CDR3 DNA sequence: TGTGCCAGCAGCCAAGAGCTCTTTTCAGGGCTGATAGAGACCCAGTACTTC.

The rearrangement joins TRBV6-6 to TRBJ1-5; possibly TRBD1 for D (6 bases). CDR1 is MNHNY, CDR2 SVGAGI, per germline (reference sequence). Trimming shortened V by 6 bases and J by 4 bases, and 10 bases separated the two germline ends. There are 13 residues in the CDR3. The CDR3 nucleotides are TGTGCCAGCAGGTCAGGGGTAAATCAGCCCCAGCATTTT. Protein sequence: CASRSGVNQPQHF.

Regarding this clone: One end of the junction is discordant with germline, which a read error may explain. The chain is built from TRBV6-6 and TRBJ1-2; unclear D gene. Germline lookup yields CDR1 MNHNY and CDR2 SVGAGI (reference sequence). CDR3 length: 13 residues. The CDR3 here is CASSYNSPNGHTF. For the CDR3, the DNA is TGTGCCAGCAGTTACAATTCGCCAAATGGCCACACCTTC.

V usage is TRBV5-4 and J usage is TRBJ2-2; 8 positions agree with TRBD2. The CDR3 sequence is 17 residues long. The ends lost 1 base at V and 1 base at J; junction bases unmatched: 6. Germline loops: CDR1 SGHNT, CDR2 YYREEE (reference sequence). This chain's CDR3 is CASSLRSSGLNTGELFF. DNA for the CDR3: TGTGCCAGCAGCTTGAGGTCTAGCGGGTTGAACACCGGGGAGCTGTTTTTT.

DNA of the CDR3: TGTGCCAGCACCACCTCCGGTAAGGAGCAGTTCTTC. Residues: CASTTSGKEQFF. The chain is built from TRBV28 and TRBJ2-1; unclear D gene. This CDR3 comprises 12 residues. Trimming cost V 7 bases and J 10 bases, with 14 bases left between them. The germline V gene has CDR1 MDHEN and CDR2 SYDVKM.

The chain couples TRBV2 to TRBJ2-5; D is perhaps TRBD1 (6 bases). This CDR3 spans 14 amino acids. V was shortened by 10 bases and J by 5 bases, with 20 bases between the two germline ends. Germline CDR1 reads SNHLY; CDR2 reads FYNNEI. The CDR3 region has the DNA TGTGCCACCTCTGGTGGACAGTCTTGGGAGACCCAGTACTTC. Translating it yields CATSGGQSWETQYF.

This clone turned up a few times. The V gene is TRBV14, the J gene TRBJ2-2; the D is unclear. This CDR3 contains 14 residues. Trimming cost V 2 bases and J 5 bases, with 9 bases left between them. Germline assignment: CDR1 SGHDN and CDR2 FVKESK. For the CDR3, the DNA is TGTGCCAGCAGCCAACTACAGCTGACCGGGGAGCTGTTTTTT. The encoded protein is CASSQLQLTGELFF.

The chain recombines TRBV6-5 with TRBJ1-3; TRBD1 matches 7 bases. This CDR3 spans 14 amino acids. Germline loops: CDR1 MNHEY, CDR2 SVGAGI. Germline trimming cut 5 bases from V and 10 bases from J; bases unmatched to any gene: 11. The CDR3 DNA reads TGTGCCAGCAGTCCCCCGGGACAGTTTAGGACCATATATTTT. Its translation: CASSPPGQFRTIYF.

The rearrangement uses TRBV27 and TRBJ1-3; D call uncertain. Trimming shortened V by 4 bases and J by 4 bases, and 11 bases separated the two germline ends. The germline gives CDR1 MNHEY, CDR2 SMNVEV (reference sequence). This CDR3 is 14 amino acids long. CDR3 residues: CASSSPGKGNTIYF. DNA for the CDR3: TGTGCCAGCAGTTCCCCCGGGAAGGGAAACACCATATATTTT.

The V gene is TRBV7-8, the J gene TRBJ2-5; 14 bases fit TRBD2. V shed 5 bases, J shed 5 bases, and the junction held 13 bases outside the gene matches. From germline, CDR1 is SGHVS and CDR2 FQNEAQ. The CDR3 runs 18 residues. The CDR3 bases are TGTGCCAGCAGCCCTAGGACGACTAGCGGGGGGGCCGGGGAGACCCAGTACTTC. As protein: CASSPRTTSGGAGETQYF. Together with reference TRBV7-8 and TRBJ2-5, the CDR3 gives the full variable domain: GAGVSQSPRYKVAKRGQDVALRCDPISGHVSLFWYQQALGQGPEFLTYFQNEAQLDKSGLPSDRFFAERPEGSVSTLKIQRTQQEDSAVYLCASSPRTTSGGAGETQYFGPGTRLLVL.

This clone was recorded a few times. The rearrangement uses TRBV7-9 and TRBJ2-1; 11 bases fit TRBD2. This CDR3 comprises 15 residues. V gave up 6 bases and J gave up 8 bases; unmatched junction bases: 9. Germline V lookup: CDR1 SEHNR, CDR2 FQNEAQ (reference sequence). CDR3 residues: CASSFPGLAVYEQFF. The CDR3 bases are TGTGCCAGCAGTTTTCCGGGACTAGCGGTCTATGAGCAGTTCTTC.

The rearrangement links TRBV2 to TRBJ1-2; D perhaps matches TRBD1 (5 bases). The CDR3 contains 13 residues. Deletions cut 7 bases from V and 4 bases from J, with 13 bases between. The germline V gene encodes CDR1 SNHLY and CDR2 FYNNEI. DNA of the CDR3: TGTGCCAGCACCGACAGTCCCCCCTATGGCTACACCTTC. Its protein product is CASTDSPPYGYTF.

This clone was seen just once. The V and J genes are TRBV10-2 and TRBJ2-1; 7 positions agree with TRBD2. The germline CDR1 and CDR2 sequences are WSHSY and SAAADI. V shed 8 bases and J 6 bases; nucleotides not matched to a gene: 13. The CDR3 extends over 15 amino acids. The CDR3, as DNA: TGCGCCAGCGGGGGTAGGGCTAGCGGACTCAATGAGCAGTTCTTC. It yields the protein CASGGRASGLNEQFF.